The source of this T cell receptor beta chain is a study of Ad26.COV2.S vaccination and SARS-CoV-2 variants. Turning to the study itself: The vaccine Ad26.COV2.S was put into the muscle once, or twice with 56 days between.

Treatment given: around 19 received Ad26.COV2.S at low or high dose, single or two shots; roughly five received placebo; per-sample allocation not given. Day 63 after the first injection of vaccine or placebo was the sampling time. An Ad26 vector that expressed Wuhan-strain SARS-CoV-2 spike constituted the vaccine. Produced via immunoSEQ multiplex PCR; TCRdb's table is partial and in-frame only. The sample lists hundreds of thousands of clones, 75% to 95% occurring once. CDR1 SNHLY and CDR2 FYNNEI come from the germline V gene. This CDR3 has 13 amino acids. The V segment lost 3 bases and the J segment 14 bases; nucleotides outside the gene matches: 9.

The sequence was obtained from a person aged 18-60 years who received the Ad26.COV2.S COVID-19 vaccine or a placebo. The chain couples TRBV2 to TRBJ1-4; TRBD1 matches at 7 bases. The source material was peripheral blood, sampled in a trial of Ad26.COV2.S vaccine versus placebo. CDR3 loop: CASSENGQAYLFF. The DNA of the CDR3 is TGTGCCAGCAGTGAGAACGGACAGGCCTACCTGTTTTTT.